This entry lists 21 T cell receptor beta chains sequenced from one sample in a study of long-term antiretroviral therapy in people with HIV. immunoSEQ v3.0 was run at survey level. TCRdb's table, derived via immunoSEQ multiplex PCR, lists solely in-frame clones and lacks some. The repertoire holds over 15,000 clones, with 75% as singletons. The sequences come from unsorted PBMCs, collected 1.5 years before starting antiretroviral therapy. The receptor set was obtained from a woman between 45 and 65 years old with HIV.

The chain links TRBV7-3 to TRBJ1-1, with no clear D. Germline V gene sequence: CDR1 SGHTA, CDR2 FQGTGA. This CDR3 has 13 residues. Trimming removed 3 bases from V and 0 bases from J, with 5 bases in between. The CDR3 loop is CASSFLMNTEAFF. The CDR3 nucleotides are TGTGCCAGCAGCTTTTTGATGAACACTGAAGCTTTCTTT. Filled out from reference TRBV7-3 and TRBJ1-1, the complete variable domain reads GAGVSQTPSNKVTEKGKYVELRCDPISGHTALYWYRQSLGQGPEFLIYFQGTGAADDSGLPNDRFFAVRPEGSVSTLKIQRTERGDSAVYLCASSFLMNTEAFFGQGTRLTVV.

This clone was observed a handful of times. This chain joins TRBV4-1 and TRBJ2-1; 9 nucleotides align to TRBD1. Trimming removed 4 bases from V and 7 bases from J; junction bases left unmatched: 8. The germline V gene encodes CDR1 MGHRA and CDR2 YSYEKL. The CDR3 contains 15 residues. The CDR3 DNA sequence: TGCGCCAGCAGCCGGACCGGGACAGGGCAAAATGAGCAGTTCTTC. Its translation is CASSRTGTGQNEQFF.

The CDR3 loop reads CASSQVGGGVTNTQYF. DNA for the CDR3: TGCGCCAGCAGCCAAGTGGGCGGGGGGGTTACGAATACGCAGTATTTT. The rearrangement joins TRBV4-1 to TRBJ2-3, with TRBD2 matching over 9 bases. Germline lookup yields CDR1 MGHRA and CDR2 YSYEKL. The CDR3 is made up of 16 amino acids. The junction had 9 bases not matched to a gene; V was cut back by 1 base and J by 7 bases.

This clone is categorized as large. CDR3 in amino acids: CASSLGQYNEQFF. CDR3 coding DNA: TGTGCCAGCAGCTTAGGACAGTACAATGAGCAGTTCTTC. The chain uses TRBV7-3 and TRBJ2-1, with D perhaps matching TRBD1 (6 bases). The CDR3 loop spans 13 amino acids. V was clipped by 2 bases and J by 4 bases, with 6 bases between them. CDR1 and CDR2 from the germline V gene are SGHTA and FQGTGA.

The V gene is TRBV11-2, the J gene TRBJ1-2; no clear D gene. Germline loops: CDR1 SGHAT, CDR2 FQNNGV. Deletions cut 0 bases from V and 8 bases from J, with 13 bases between. This CDR3 region has 14 residues. DNA for the CDR3: TGTGCCAGCAGCTTAGAGAGACGGGGATCCGGCTACACCTTC. This sequence encodes CASSLERRGSGYTF.

V and J are TRBV6-6 and TRBJ1-2, with TRBD1 identical over 12 bases. Germline V gene sequence: CDR1 MNHNY, CDR2 SVGAGI (reference sequence). The CDR3 loop spans 15 amino acids. The V gene end was trimmed by 5 bases and the J gene end by 8 bases; junction bases not matched to a gene: 9. DNA for the CDR3: TGTGCCAGCAGTCTACCGGGACAGGGGGCCAAGGGCTACACCTTC. Translating it yields CASSLPGQGAKGYTF.

By proportion, this clone is medium-sized. The J gene is TRBJ2-7, the V gene TRBV5-1; TRBD2 matches 12 bases. The trim removed 3 bases at V and 4 bases at J, leaving 5 bases unmatched. CDR3 size: 15 residues. Germline CDR1 reads SGHRS; CDR2 reads YFSETQ. The CDR3 DNA follows: TGCGCCAGCAGCTCCGGACTAGCGGGAAGTTACGAGCAGTACTTC. This translates into CASSSGLAGSYEQYF.

The V and J genes are TRBV11-2 and TRBJ1-6; D is unclear. The CDR3 is 12 residues long. Looked up from germline, CDR1 is SGHAT and CDR2 is FQNNGV. V gave up 2 bases and J gave up 8 bases, with 4 bases separating them. The DNA of the CDR3 is TGTGCCAGCAGCTTATTCGATTCACCCCTCCACTTT. This gives the protein CASSLFDSPLHF.

V usage is TRBV19 and J usage is TRBJ2-2; D is possibly TRBD1 (5 bases). The CDR3 spans 14 residues. CDR1 is LNHDA and CDR2 is SQIVND in the germline V gene (reference sequence). Trimming removed 7 bases from V and 7 bases from J, with 16 bases in between. The CDR3 sequence is CASTRAGRIGELFF. Written as DNA, the CDR3 is TGTGCCAGTACCAGGGCAGGGCGAATCGGGGAGCTGTTTTTT.

V usage is TRBV5-1 and J usage is TRBJ1-2; D is perhaps TRBD1 (5 bases). Looked up from germline, CDR1 is SGHRS and CDR2 is YFSETQ. The length of the CDR3 is 17 residues. V dropped 4 bases and J dropped 3 bases, with 22 bases sitting between them. Here the CDR3 reads CASSPGARSRVDYGYTF. CDR3 in DNA: TGCGCCAGCAGCCCCGGGGCGAGGAGCCGCGTGGACTATGGCTACACCTTC.

This clone was seen only once. Since no conserved phenylalanine or tryptophan closes the CDR3, a read error is the likely cause. The DNA is left out, because the CDR3 cannot be placed on it with certainty; the CDR3 is given as TCRdb lists it. The V and J genes are TRBV13 and TRBJ1-2. The length of the CDR3 is 16 amino acids, counting both ends. Germline V gene data show CDR1 as PRHDT and CDR2 as FYEKMQ (reference sequence). This chain's CDR3 is CASRGIKLSESLWLHL.

J is TRBJ1-4 and V is TRBV11-3; 7 nucleotides align to TRBD1. J was trimmed by 5 bases and V by 6 bases; bases with no gene match: 0. CDR3 length: 12 residues. Germline-derived CDR1 and CDR2 are SGHNT and YENEEA. The CDR3 loop is CASRQGNEKLFF. The CDR3 DNA is TGTGCCAGCAGACAGGGGAATGAAAAACTGTTTTTT.

The chain combines TRBV5-1 with TRBJ2-3; either TRBD1 or TRBD2 may fit D (5 bases each). The CDR3 length is 14 residues. V lost 8 bases and J 4 bases, leaving 17 bases between the germline ends. Germline assignment: CDR1 SGHRS and CDR2 YFSETQ. The CDR3 is CASTSGGRADTQYF. CDR3 in DNA: TGCGCCAGTACCAGTGGGGGTAGGGCAGATACGCAGTATTTT.

In this sample, this clone turned up once. The rearrangement links TRBV29-1 to TRBJ2-3; TRBD1 or TRBD2 may be the D gene (5 bases each). Germline lookup yields CDR1 SQVTM and CDR2 ANQGSEA. The CDR3 is 14 amino acids. The ends were cut back, 6 bases at V and 5 bases at J, with 18 bases in the middle. For the CDR3, the DNA is TGCAGCGTAGACGGGACCCTAGTTGGAGATACGCAGTATTTT. Amino acids: CSVDGTLVGDTQYF.

This chain uses TRBV5-6 with TRBJ2-5; the match to TRBD2 covers 12 bases. The CDR3 covers 17 residues. Trimming at V came to 4 bases and at J to 1 base, leaving 8 bases not matched to a gene. CDR1 is SGHDT, CDR2 YYEEEE, per germline. CDR3 DNA sequence: TGTGCCAGCAGCCCGACACGACTAGCGGGGGCCCAAGAGACCCAGTACTTC. It encodes CASSPTRLAGAQETQYF.

The chain joins TRBV5-1 to TRBJ1-3, with 7 bases lining up with TRBD1. The CDR3 extends over 16 amino acids. V lost 3 bases and J lost 0; bases outside the gene matches: 6. CDR1 and CDR2 (germline): SGHRS, YFSETQ. This CDR3 is CASSSPTGSSGNTIYF. In DNA, the CDR3 is TGCGCCAGCAGCTCGCCGACAGGGTCCTCTGGAAACACCATATATTTT. Looking up the rest from reference TRBV5-1 and TRBJ1-3 gives the full variable domain: KAGVTQTPRYLIKTRGQQVTLSCSPISGHRSVSWYQQTPGQGLQFLFEYFSETQRNKGNFPGRFSGRQFSNSRSEMNVSTLELGDSALYLCASSSPTGSSGNTIYFGEGSWLTVV.

The chain's CDR3 is CASAGEVYGNTIYF. CDR3 DNA: TGTGCCAGCGCCGGGGAAGTGTATGGAAACACCATATATTTT. J is TRBJ1-3 and V is TRBV2; D is undetermined. With 8 bases removed from V and 3 bases from J, the gap between germline ends came to 14 bases. Germline-derived CDR1 and CDR2 are SNHLY and FYNNEI. The CDR3 sequence is 14 residues long.

The V call is TRBV18, the J call TRBJ2-7; D remains unclear. Germline CDR1 is KGHSH and CDR2 is LQKENI. This CDR3 contains 12 residues. Trimming pared 2 bases from V and 6 bases from J, leaving 8 bases between. In nucleotides, the CDR3 is TGTGCCAGCTCACCAGAAAACGGCGAGCAGTACTTC. It translates to CASSPENGEQYF.

This clone was counted a few times. This sequence joins TRBV7-9 and TRBJ1-5; D is ambiguous. The CDR3 has 15 residues. From germline, CDR1 is SEHNR and CDR2 FQNEAQ (reference sequence). V lost 1 base, J lost 3 bases, and 10 bases lay in between. CDR3 sequence reads: CASSLDGQPNQPQHF. As DNA, the CDR3 is TGTGCCAGCAGCTTAGATGGTCAGCCCAATCAGCCCCAGCATTTT.

The rearrangement joins TRBV2 to TRBJ2-2; tentative D call: TRBD2 (5 bases). The CDR3 extends over 16 amino acids. V lost 7 bases to trimming and J lost 4 bases, with 19 bases between them. The germline V gene encodes CDR1 SNHLY and CDR2 FYNNEI. The CDR3 DNA reads as TGTGCCAGCACCGAAGAGGGATCGGTTCCCACCGGGGAGCTGTTTTTT. The encoded protein is CASTEEGSVPTGELFF.

The rearrangement joins TRBV6-1 to TRBJ1-2; 7 nucleotides agree with TRBD1. Trimming took 7 bases from V and 0 from J; bases not matched to a gene: 8. Germline CDR1 is MNHNS and CDR2 is SASEGT. The length of the CDR3 is 15 residues. The CDR3 reads CASITGTATNYGYTF. The CDR3 nucleotides are TGTGCCAGCATTACCGGGACAGCTACTAACTATGGCTACACCTTC.